This is a list of T cell receptor beta chains from one sample in a study of blood T cell repertoires in COVID-19. Libraries were prepared by immunoSEQ multiplex PCR; TCRdb keeps only in-frame clonotypes and omits some of them. The sample has roughly 380,000 clones, around 87% seen once. The sample comprised PBMCs or T cells enriched from blood (not recorded which). The receptors derive from a man younger than 45 who had recovered from COVID-19. Each CDR3 is given with its conserved first and last residue. The order of the fields is J gene, clone size, D gene, CDR3 length, V gene, CDR3 DNA, CDR3 protein. The D gene is left open where the match is weak. A row's size may be missing; if present it is once, few, many or a size class.

TRBJ2-3,once,TRBD1,16,TRBV7-2,TGTGCCAGCAGCTTAGGACGGACAGGGGTAACAGATACGCAGTATTTT,CASSLGRTGVTDTQYF
TRBJ2-3,-,-,16,TRBV27,TGTGCCAGCAGTATCGTAGGGGGGGCCGGCACAGATACGCAGTATTTT,CASSIVGGAGTDTQYF
TRBJ1-3,-,-,19,TRBV9,TGTGCCAGCAGCGTAAGTCAGGGATCCTCGCCCCGGACCGGAAACACCATATATTTT,CASSVSQGSSPRTGNTIYF
TRBJ2-5,-,TRBD2,15,TRBV7-3,TGTGCCAGCAGCCAGTTTGGACTAGCCCAAGAGACCCAGTACTTC,CASSQFGLAQETQYF
TRBJ2-6,-,-,15,TRBV10-3,TGTGCCATCAACGCGGTCAACTCTGGGGCCAACGTCCTGACTTTC,CAINAVNSGANVLTF
TRBJ2-5,-,-,11,TRBV6-2/TRBV6-3,TGTGCCAGCAGTTACCGGGAGACCCAGTACTTC,CASSYRETQYF
TRBJ1-6,-,-,11,TRBV2,TGTGCCACCCATGTCCGCCAGGCCCTCCACTTT,CATHVRQALHF
TRBJ1-1,-,-,17,TRBV5-8,TGTGCCAGCGACTTTCCCGGGACAATCCCAGGAGGAACTGAAGCTTTCTTT,CASDFPGTIPGGTEAFF
TRBJ2-2,-,TRBD1,18,TRBV18,TGTGCCAGCTCATTGAGCCGACCGGGACAGCTAAACACCGGGGAGCTGTTTTTT,CASSLSRPGQLNTGELFF
TRBJ2-4,once,-,17,TRBV21-1,TGTGCCAGCAGCGAATGGACAGGGGTGTATGGCAAAAACATTCAGTACTTC,CASSEWTGVYGKNIQYF
TRBJ1-5,-,-,12,TRBV18,TGTGCCAGCTCCCCCTACAATCAGCCCCAGCATTTT,CASSPYNQPQHF
TRBJ1-1,-,TRBD1,13,TRBV30,TGTGCCTGGGGGACAGGGGCAAACACTGAAGCTTTCTTT,CAWGTGANTEAFF
TRBJ1-1,-,-,13,TRBV2,TGTGCCAGCAGGTCACAGGTGGGTACTGAAGCTTTCTTT,CASRSQVGTEAFF
TRBJ1-4,-,-,15,TRBV4-3,TGCGCCAGCAGCCAAAATCAGGGGACGAATGAAAAACTGTTTTTT,CASSQNQGTNEKLFF
TRBJ2-1,-,-,16,TRBV12-2,TGTGCAAGTCGCTTAGGTTTCAGCGTACCGCTTTTGGAGCAGTTCTTC,CASRLGFSVPLLEQFF
TRBJ1-2,-,-,15,TRBV3-1/TRBV3-2,TGTGCCAGCAGCCAAGCATCAGGGTTGGGAGGTGGCTACACCTTC,CASSQASGLGGGYTF
TRBJ1-4,-,TRBD1,14,TRBV6-5,TGTGCCAGCAGTTACGCCCCAGGGGGCGGAAAACTGTTTTTT,CASSYAPGGGKLFF
TRBJ1-1,-,TRBD1,16,TRBV5-6,TGTGCCAGCAGTATAGGGCAGGGGGCAATCAGGACTGAAGCTTTCTTT,CASSIGQGAIRTEAFF
TRBJ2-4,-,-,13,TRBV5-4,TGTGCCAGCAGCTTGATGGGGGAGGACATTCAGTACTTC,CASSLMGEDIQYF
TRBJ2-3,-,-,13,TRBV24-1,TGTGCTTGGGGGACACCCCCCACAGATACGCAGTATTTT,CAWGTPPTDTQYF
TRBJ1-4,-,-,13,TRBV27,TGTGCCACCGCGGGCAGGGGTGGCGAAAAACTGTTTTTT,CATAGRGGEKLFF
TRBJ1-4,-,-,20,TRBV19,TGTGCCAGTAGTATTCGACCCGGGACACTTTTAGGCGCAACTAATGAAAAACTGTTTTTT,CASSIRPGTLLGATNEKLFF
TRBJ1-1,-,-,13,TRBV10-2,TGCGCCAGCAGCCCTACAGGGACCACTGAAGCTTTCTTT,CASSPTGTTEAFF
TRBJ1-2,-,-,12,TRBV6-5,TGTGCCAGCGGTACAGGGCGGCATGGCTACACCTTC,CASGTGRHGYTF
TRBJ2-1,-,-,13,TRBV4-2,TGTGCCAGCAGCCAGTTTAGTTCTAGTGAGCAGTTCTTC,CASSQFSSSEQFF
TRBJ2-5,-,TRBD2,14,TRBV15,TGTGCCACCAGCTACCCCGGGGGGCAAGAGACCCAGTACTTC,CATSYPGGQETQYF
TRBJ1-3,-,-,13,TRBV30,TGTGCCTGGAGTGGAGGAATAGGAAACACCATATATTTT,CAWSGGIGNTIYF
TRBJ1-4,-,-,16,TRBV27,TGTGCCAGCAGTTTTGACGGCGCGGGAACTAATGAAAAACTGTTTTTT,CASSFDGAGTNEKLFF
TRBJ1-2,-,TRBD1,14,TRBV2,TGTGCCAGCACTGACCAGGGGGTGAACTATGGCTACACCTTC,CASTDQGVNYGYTF
TRBJ1-2,-,TRBD1,13,TRBV5-1,TGCGCCAGCAGCTCTAGGACAGGGGATGGCTACACCTTC,CASSSRTGDGYTF
TRBJ1-6,-,-,13,TRBV7-9,TGTGCCAGCAGCCCCCACGAGGATTCACCCCTCCACTTT,CASSPHEDSPLHF
TRBJ1-1,-,-,13,TRBV15,TGTGCCACCAGCTTAACAACGAACACTGAAGCTTTCTTT,CATSLTTNTEAFF
TRBJ1-2,-,TRBD1,13,TRBV29-1,TGCAGCGTGGGACAGGGGGCTAACTATGGCTACACCTTC,CSVGQGANYGYTF
TRBJ1-1,-,-,13,TRBV7-9,TGTGCCAGCAGCCCTGGAGGGAACACTGAAGCTTTCTTT,CASSPGGNTEAFF
TRBJ1-6,-,-,15,TRBV6-2/TRBV6-3,TGTGCCAGCAGTTACGTCGGAGCAAATAATTCACCCCTCCACTTT,CASSYVGANNSPLHF
TRBJ1-2,-,-,16,TRBV7-2,TGTGCCAGCAGACATGGGGAGACGGGAGCTAACTATGGCTACACCTTC,CASRHGETGANYGYTF
TRBJ2-5,once,TRBD2,15,TRBV10-3,TGTGCCACTTCCGAAGGGGGTGCGGGGGGGGAGACCCAGTACTTC,CATSEGGAGGETQYF
TRBJ2-5,-,TRBD1,14,TRBV7-9,TGTGCCAGCAGCTTAGCGCAGGGGGAAAAGACCCAGTACTTC,CASSLAQGEKTQYF
TRBJ1-2,-,-,13,TRBV5-4,TGTGCCAGCAGCTTGGACTCTAACTATGGCTACACCTTC,CASSLDSNYGYTF
TRBJ2-1,-,-,17,TRBV6-2/TRBV6-3,TGTGCCAGCAGCCACTCACCGGCGCCCACCCAGCCGGGTGAGCAGTTCTTC,CASSHSPAPTQPGEQFF
TRBJ1-1,-,-,10,TRBV20-1,TGCAGTCAGTTGAACACTGAAGCTTTCTTT,CSQLNTEAFF